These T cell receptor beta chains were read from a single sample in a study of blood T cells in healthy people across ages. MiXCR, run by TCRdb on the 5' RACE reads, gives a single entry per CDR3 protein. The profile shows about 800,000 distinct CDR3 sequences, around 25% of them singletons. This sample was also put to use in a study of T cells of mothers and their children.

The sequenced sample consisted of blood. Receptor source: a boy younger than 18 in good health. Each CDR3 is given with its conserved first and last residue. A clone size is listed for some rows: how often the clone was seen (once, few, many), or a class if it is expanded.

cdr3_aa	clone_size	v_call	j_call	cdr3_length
CASSYSTLTSHEQFF	NA	TRBV6-2/TRBV6-3	TRBJ2-1	15
CASSQGNMNYGYTF	NA	TRBV3-1	TRBJ1-2	14
CASSFEGAYQPQHF	few	TRBV28	TRBJ1-5	14
CASSLQRGGWYNEQFF	few	TRBV7-9	TRBJ2-1	16
CASSEVGSGNTIYF	NA	TRBV2	TRBJ1-3	14
CASSLAPSTDTQYF	NA	TRBV12-3/TRBV12-4	TRBJ2-3	14
CATSRGTGTGQETQYF	NA	TRBV15	TRBJ2-5	16
CSATDRAQTYEQYF	NA	TRBV20-1	TRBJ2-7	14
CASSLSNGYEQYF	NA	TRBV7-9	NA	13
CASSWGSALTSYEQYF	few	TRBV5-6	TRBJ2-7	16